This paragraph reports one T cell receptor beta chain. Its antigen is currently unknown. The sample comes from a study of OX40 agonist ivuxolimab in advanced cancers. Study-level background: From 23 to 79 years was the age range, with a mean of roughly 64 years, and over 80% were male.

The method was immunoSEQ multiplex PCR; TCRdb's version includes in-frame clones alone and lacks a portion of them. The sample records about 81,000 clones, 85% to 90% being singletons. Study observations and caveats: Dosing at 0.1 to 3.0 mg/kg was accompanied by clonal expansion of CD4+ and CD8+ blood T cells by week 6.

The CDR3 has 15 amino acids. Germline-derived CDR1 and CDR2 are SEHNR and FQNEAQ (reference sequence). The V and J ends lost 3 bases and 6 bases, in that order; junction bases with no gene match: 3. This TCR derives from an adult with an advanced solid tumor such as melanoma, head and neck, liver or kidney cancer. The material was CD4+ or CD8+ T cells sorted from blood, obtained in a trial of the OX40 agonist ivuxolimab. This chain uses TRBV7-9 with TRBJ1-6; 9 positions agree with TRBD1. The CDR3 DNA reads TGTGCCAGCAGCTTGGGACAGGGCCCTAATTCACCCCTCCACTTT. Its translation is CASSLGQGPNSPLHF.